This is a list of T cell receptor beta chains from one sample in a study of sequential checkpoint blockade in melanoma. Libraries were prepared by immunoSEQ multiplex PCR; TCRdb keeps only in-frame clonotypes and omits some of them. Here the sample spans 30,000 to 40,000 clones, roughly 89% being singletons. The sample consisted of CD8+ T cells sorted from blood (inferred from file names), taken from a patient given nivolumab and ipilimumab in sequence. The origin of the receptors is a human donor with melanoma. Both conserved end residues are trimmed from each CDR3. Rows may omit the clone size; those that give it use once, few, many or a size class.

v_gene	j_gene	abundance	CDR3aa
TRBV28	TRBJ1-4	.	ASSRTATNEKLF
TRBV10-3	TRBJ2-7	.	ATRGGPHGEQY
TRBV6-6	TRBJ1-2	medium-sized	ASSYRLDRDEYT
TRBV6-5	TRBJ1-1	.	ASSYGSFTEAF
TRBV4-1	TRBJ2-1	.	ASSQVVGRAFGNEQF
TRBV14	TRBJ2-7	.	ASSRLRAGSSYEQY
TRBV28	TRBJ1-1	few	ASSFLNTEAF
TRBV4-3	TRBJ1-1	.	ASSQEERTEAF
TRBV7-6	TRBJ2-1	.	ASSLDWSGGSSNEQF
TRBV6-5	TRBJ1-5	.	ASSYSGQGSQPQH
TRBV5-1	TRBJ2-1	.	ASSPSTGGFYNEQF
TRBV27	.	.	ASSSGTGPYEQY
TRBV4-2	TRBJ2-2	.	ASSQVSGQNTGELF
TRBV5-4	TRBJ2-7	.	ASSLISGYEQY
TRBV6-4	TRBJ1-6	.	ASSVTGTGNSPLH
TRBV4-1	TRBJ2-7	.	ASSQVLTASSYEQY
TRBV19	TRBJ1-3	.	ASSRDSQAVSGNTIY
TRBV19	TRBJ1-4	.	ASSLTGGAEKLF
TRBV7-9	TRBJ2-1	.	ASSLAGQGAYNEQF
TRBV7-9	TRBJ2-1	.	ASSLAGGPSNEQF
TRBV2	TRBJ1-2	.	ASSDQAESYGYT
TRBV28	TRBJ2-2	.	ASSSGLNTGELF
TRBV7-8	TRBJ2-7	.	ASSSPTGLEGEQY
TRBV2	TRBJ2-7	.	ASSAGFSAEQY
TRBV10-2	TRBJ2-7	.	ASYAGTGPVEQY
TRBV9	TRBJ2-1	few	ASSVRREMSGNEQF
TRBV28	TRBJ2-3	.	ASSLTSGRAPSADTQY
TRBV7-3	TRBJ1-6	once	ASSLTSRVNNSPLH
TRBV29-1	TRBJ2-7	.	SALGGTYEQY
TRBV11-2	TRBJ2-7	.	ASSQKAGGPYEQY
TRBV7-9	TRBJ2-1	.	ASSRGLEVIQF
TRBV4-1	TRBJ2-1	.	ASSQTPGQGYDNEQF
TRBV30	TRBJ1-1	.	AWSPGRGGADTEAF
TRBV10-1	TRBJ2-1	.	ASSALAGQGTPPYNEQF
TRBV9	TRBJ1-1	.	ASSVGGGTAEAF
TRBV9	TRBJ2-2	once	ASSIPGTGVDTGELF
TRBV27	TRBJ1-2	.	ASRTGGRGYT
TRBV7-9	TRBJ2-2	.	ASSLTGDPTGELF
TRBV30	TRBJ1-2	.	AWSAGGNYGYT
TRBV7-9	TRBJ2-1	.	ASTRNNEQF
TRBV5-1	TRBJ2-7	.	ASSLESLAGGTHEQY
TRBV19	TRBJ1-5	.	ASTPIVGGASNQPQH
TRBV2	TRBJ1-2	once	ASSEALVGDYGYT
TRBV19	TRBJ2-7	.	ASSLGRGSPYEQY
TRBV19	TRBJ2-1	once	ASGSGGRSSYNEQF
TRBV27	TRBJ2-1	.	ASSLAGGGYEQF
TRBV14	TRBJ1-1	.	ASSQDRGQV
TRBV6-5	TRBJ1-5	.	ASSYMQGSQPQH